Below are 24 T cell receptor beta chains sequenced from a single sample in a study of T cells after yellow fever vaccination. MiXCR, applied by TCRdb to the 5' RACE reads, yields one record per CDR3 protein. The profile shows hundreds of thousands of distinct CDR3 sequences, 9.5% to 15% of them singletons. Sequenced here: CD4+ T cells sorted from PBMCs, sampled 15 days after the yellow fever booster vaccination. Receptors originate from a man aged 18 to 30 who received the YFV17D yellow fever vaccine.

This CDR3 reads CASSSYGGGTDTQYF. Here the CDR3 DNA reads TGCGCCAGCAGTTCGTACGGTGGAGGCACAGATACGCAGTATTTT. The chain combines TRBV10-2 with TRBJ2-3, with D hard to call. V dropped 5 bases and J dropped 1 base, with 13 bases sitting between them. The length of the CDR3 is 15 residues. Per the germline V gene, CDR1 is WSHSY and CDR2 is SAAADI.

This clonotype has just a few counts. The rearrangement links TRBV28 to TRBJ1-5; 8 bases align to TRBD1. The V gene's germline CDR1 is MDHEN and CDR2 SYDVKM. The CDR3 sequence is 13 residues long. V lost 6 bases and J lost 7; bases outside the gene matches: 5. CDR3 coding DNA: TGTGCCAGCAGATACGACAGGGGCCAGCCCCAGCATTTT. This translates into CASRYDRGQPQHF.

The chain carries TRBV5-6 and TRBJ1-5; TRBD1 matches at 7 bases. Per germline, CDR1 SGHDT and CDR2 YYEEEE. J lost 3 bases, V lost 0 bases, and 9 bases had no gene match. The CDR3 covers 17 residues. CDR3 coding DNA: TGTGCCAGCAGCTTGGTCCGGGACAGCCACTTCAATCAGCCCCAGCATTTT. This codes for CASSLVRDSHFNQPQHF.

The chain employs TRBV15 and TRBJ1-1; D remains ambiguous. Germline lookup yields CDR1 LNHNV and CDR2 YYDKDF (reference sequence). Trimming removed 0 bases from V and 0 bases from J, with 8 bases in between. The CDR3 runs 15 residues. Written as DNA, the CDR3 is TGTGCCACCAGCAGAGAAATTGATTTGAACACTGAAGCTTTCTTT. Protein: CATSREIDLNTEAFF. Full variable domain (outside the CDR3, taken from reference TRBV15 and TRBJ1-1): DAMVIQNPRYQVTQFGKPVTLSCSQTLNHNVMYWYQQKSSQAPKLLFHYYDKDFNNEADTPDNFQSRRPNTSFCFLDIRSPGLGDTAMYLCATSREIDLNTEAFFGQGTRLTVV.

This clonotype was seen a handful of times. The chain links TRBV5-1 to TRBJ2-5; 7 bases line up with TRBD2. V was clipped by 1 base and J by 2 bases; unmatched bases: 2. The CDR3 has 14 amino acids. Germline CDR1 and CDR2: SGHRS and YFSETQ. CDR3 in amino acids: CASSLLAEQETQYF. The CDR3 DNA sequence: TGCGCCAGCAGCTTGCTAGCGGAACAAGAGACCCAGTACTTC.

This chain uses TRBV20-1 with TRBJ2-5; TRBD2 matches at 9 bases. CDR1 and CDR2 (germline): DFQATT, SNEGSKA (reference sequence). The CDR3 totals 13 residues. Losses at the gene ends were 6 bases for V and 0 bases for J; bases not matched to a gene: 2. CDR3 region: CSAGGGDQETQYF. In DNA form, the CDR3 reads TGCAGTGCCGGCGGGGGGGACCAAGAGACCCAGTACTTC.

This clonotype appeared many times. The rearrangement uses TRBV5-6 and TRBJ2-7; D is tentatively TRBD1 or TRBD2 (5 bases each). This CDR3 has 13 amino acids. V was trimmed by 1 base and J by 2 bases, leaving 7 bases between them. CDR1 SGHDT and CDR2 YYEEEE come from the germline V gene. Here the CDR3 DNA reads TGTGCCAGCAGCTTGCAGGGAGCCTACGAGCAGTACTTC. It specifies CASSLQGAYEQYF.

This clonotype was counted between two and nine times. The chain carries TRBV5-1 and TRBJ2-3; a weak D match, TRBD2 (6 bases). In germline, CDR1 is SGHRS, CDR2 YFSETQ. CDR3 length: 14 amino acids. Trimming stripped 4 bases from V and 3 bases from J, with 12 bases between. For the CDR3, the DNA is TGCGCCAGCAGCCTCCTGACTAGTACAGATACGCAGTATTTT. Its protein product is CASSLLTSTDTQYF. The entire variable domain, with the rest obtained from reference TRBV5-1 and TRBJ2-3, is as follows: KAGVTQTPRYLIKTRGQQVTLSCSPISGHRSVSWYQQTPGQGLQFLFEYFSETQRNKGNFPGRFSGRQFSNSRSEMNVSTLELGDSALYLCASSLLTSTDTQYFGPGTRLTVL.

In its sample, this clonotype was seen a few times. The V and J genes are TRBV12-3 or TRBV12-4 and TRBJ1-5, with a tentative D call TRBD1 (5 bases). This CDR3 has 15 amino acids. The V and J ends lost 6 bases and 2 bases respectively, with 14 bases between them. CDR3 residues: CASSPGLGGNQPQHF. In nucleotides, the CDR3 is TGTGCCAGCAGCCCCGGTCTAGGGGGCAATCAGCCCCAGCATTTT.

The V call is TRBV5-1, the J call TRBJ2-1; 8 nucleotides line up with TRBD2. Per the germline V gene, CDR1 is SGHRS and CDR2 is YFSETQ. The CDR3 spans 16 residues. V lost 0 bases and J lost 10; bases outside the gene matches: 12. The CDR3 DNA sequence: TGCGCCAGCAGCTTGGCGTCCGGGGGGGCCGTTTGGGAGCAGTTCTTC. Its translation: CASSLASGGAVWEQFF.

The chain couples TRBV11-2 to TRBJ2-3, with D perhaps matching TRBD1 (5 bases). V lost 1 base and J 1 base, leaving 12 bases between the germline ends. The CDR3 sequence is 16 residues long. In germline, CDR1 is SGHAT, CDR2 FQNNGV. CDR3: CASSLAHRSRTDTQYF. CDR3 DNA: TGTGCCAGCAGCTTAGCCCACAGGTCCCGCACAGATACGCAGTATTTT.

The chain joins TRBV6-5 to TRBJ2-7, with unresolved D. This CDR3 is 13 amino acids long. The V and J ends lost 6 bases and 7 bases respectively, with 16 bases between them. From germline, CDR1 is MNHEY and CDR2 SVGAGI. The CDR3 coding sequence is TGTGCCAGCAGCCCCGGCGAACATGGGGAGCAGTACTTC. Translating gives CASSPGEHGEQYF.

This clonotype appeared many times. The V call is TRBV2, the J call TRBJ2-1; 10 bases agree with TRBD1. V lost 4 bases and J lost 7; bases outside the gene matches: 4. Germline V CDR1 and CDR2: SNHLY, FYNNEI. The CDR3 runs to 14 residues. CDR3 sequence (DNA): TGTGCCAGCAGTGGGGACAGGGGCGTAAATGAGCAGTTCTTC. Translated, it gives CASSGDRGVNEQFF.

This chain joins TRBV2 and TRBJ1-1; D not certain. Germline V gene data show CDR1 as SNHLY and CDR2 as FYNNEI. V lost 1 base and J lost 12, with 6 bases in between. The CDR3 sequence is 10 residues long. Here the CDR3 DNA reads TGTGCCAGCAGTGAAGGTTCGACTTTCTTT. Translated: CASSEGSTFF. Complete variable domain (other parts from reference TRBV2 and TRBJ1-1): EPEVTQTPSHQVTQMGQEVILRCVPISNHLYFYWYRQILGQKVEFLVSFYNNEISEKSEIFDDQFSVERPDGSNFTLKIRSTKLEDSAMYFCASSEGSTFFGQGTRLTVV.

This clonotype was observed a few times. The chain has TRBV5-4 and TRBJ1-3; TRBD1 is a possible D gene (5 bases). CDR3 length: 15 residues. Germline V gives CDR1 SGHNT, CDR2 YYREEE (reference sequence). The V end was cut by 4 bases, the J end by 4 bases, with 15 bases between. CDR3 loop: CASSPPGGDGNTIYF. The CDR3 bases are TGTGCCAGCAGCCCACCCGGGGGGGACGGAAACACCATATATTTT.

In its sample, this clonotype was seen many times. The chain employs TRBV5-6 and TRBJ2-1; D is unresolved. V gave up 2 bases and J gave up 4 bases, with 13 bases separating them. CDR3 length equals 15 residues. CDR1 is SGHDT, CDR2 YYEEEE, per germline. DNA for the CDR3: TGTGCCAGCAGCTTAAGTGGTCGGAGATACAATGAGCAGTTCTTC. It yields the protein CASSLSGRRYNEQFF.

V is TRBV20-1 and J is TRBJ1-4; possible D gene TRBD1, 6 bases. Germline lookup yields CDR1 DFQATT and CDR2 SNEGSKA (reference sequence). The V gene lost 2 bases and the J gene lost 6 bases, with 16 bases spanning the gap. The CDR3 has 15 residues. CDR3 sequence (DNA): TGCAGTGCTAGAAAAACAGGGAGGGGCGATGAAAAACTGTTTTTT. This codes for CSARKTGRGDEKLFF.

The V and J genes are TRBV29-1 and TRBJ2-3; TRBD1 is a possible D gene (5 bases). The ends were cut back, 6 bases at V and 1 base at J, with 17 bases in the middle. The CDR3 extends over 15 amino acids. Germline V lookup: CDR1 SQVTM, CDR2 ANQGSEA. CDR3 residues: CSVVLMGPRTDTQYF. The CDR3 bases are TGCAGCGTGGTTTTGATGGGGCCCCGCACAGATACGCAGTATTTT.

This clonotype occurred a few times. In DNA, the CDR3 is TGTGCCAGCTGGACCTCTGGGGCCAACGTCCTGACTTTC. This sequence encodes CASWTSGANVLTF. This chain joins TRBV28 and TRBJ2-6; D ambiguous. The germline V gene encodes CDR1 MDHEN and CDR2 SYDVKM. Trimming pared 8 bases from V and 0 bases from J, leaving 5 bases between. The CDR3 runs to 13 residues.

The chain joins TRBV5-1 to TRBJ2-1, with D uncertain. The CDR3 loop spans 13 amino acids. V was pared by 2 bases and J by 7 bases, with 10 bases between. Germline V gene data show CDR1 as SGHRS and CDR2 as YFSETQ. The CDR3 loop reads CASSLPAVNEQFF. The CDR3 DNA is TGCGCCAGCAGCTTACCGGCTGTAAATGAGCAGTTCTTC.

This clonotype came up many times. The CDR3 here is CASSPDRGTQPQHF. DNA for the CDR3: TGTGCCAGCAGCCCGGACAGGGGGACTCAGCCCCAGCATTTT. The rearrangement uses TRBV7-2 and TRBJ1-5; 10 bases are a match to TRBD1. V was pared by 5 bases and J by 6 bases, with 4 bases of the junction left unmatched. Germline assignment: CDR1 SGHTA and CDR2 FQGNSA. The CDR3 loop spans 14 amino acids.

The V and J genes are TRBV12-3 or TRBV12-4 and TRBJ1-4, with D hard to call. V shed 7 bases and J shed 5 bases, with 8 bases lying between them. The CDR3 totals 12 residues. CDR3 loop: CASTQLNEKLFF. DNA for the CDR3: TGTGCCAGCACGCAACTAAATGAAAAACTGTTTTTT.

This clonotype was found a few times. V usage is TRBV7-3 and J usage is TRBJ1-1; maybe TRBD1 (5 bases). The CDR3 extends over 17 amino acids. In germline, CDR1 is SGHTA, CDR2 FQGTGA. Trimming shortened V by 2 bases and J by 2 bases, and 18 bases separated the two germline ends. CDR3 sequence: CASSLGGSGGSNTEAFF. CDR3 in DNA: TGTGCCAGCAGCTTAGGGGGATCTGGAGGGAGCAACACTGAAGCTTTCTTT.

This clonotype was counted a few times. CDR3 loop: CASSPAPDTQYF. For the CDR3, the DNA is TGTGCCAGCAGCCCAGCCCCAGATACGCAGTATTTT. V is TRBV7-9 and J is TRBJ2-3; D call uncertain. The CDR3 is 12 amino acids. V dropped 5 bases and J dropped 4 bases, with 7 bases sitting between them. Looked up from germline, CDR1 is SEHNR and CDR2 is FQNEAQ (reference sequence).